Listed below are T cell receptor beta chains from one sample, sequenced in a study of breast tumors, draining lymph nodes, adjacent tissues. TCRdb reprocessed the multiplex PCR reads with MiXCR, giving one entry per CDR3 protein. The sample contains approximately 140,000 distinct CDR3 sequences, 30% to 35% of which appear only once. Sample: axillary lymph node tissue. The receptors were gathered from a female donor with breast cancer. Some clones in this sample may be carry-over from other donors' samples. Both conserved end residues are part of each CDR3. The order of the fields is J gene, clone size, D gene, CDR3 length, V gene, CDR3 protein, CDR3 DNA. A D gene is named only where the DNA matches it firmly. Clone size is stated in some rows and not others, as once, few, many or a class when expanded.

TRBJ2-2,many,.,15,TRBV20-1,CSARGRGPNTGELFF,TGCAGTGCTAGAGGGCGTGGACCGAACACCGGGGAGCTGTTTTTT
TRBJ1-3,.,.,13,TRBV20-1,CSALAGDGNTIYF,TGCAGTGCTTTAGCGGGGGACGGAAACACCATATATTTT
TRBJ2-1,many,TRBD2,15,TRBV2,CASGHSGGAYNEQFF,TGTGCCAGCGGACATAGCGGGGGCGCCTACAATGAGCAGTTCTTC
TRBJ1-5,many,.,13,TRBV6-2/TRBV6-3,CATSGDSNQPQHF,TGTGCCACCTCAGGGGATAGCAATCAGCCCCAGCATTTT
TRBJ2-3,.,.,13,TRBV11-2,CASSPFGLDTQYF,TGTGCCAGCAGCCCTTTCGGTTTAGATACGCAGTATTTT
TRBJ2-5,few,.,13,TRBV6-1,CASSPSLVETQYF,TGTGCCAGCAGTCCTAGCCTAGTCGAGACCCAGTACTTC
TRBJ1-2,.,.,14,TRBV4-1,CANGLPGQNYGYTF,TGCGCCAACGGCCTCCCGGGGCAGAACTATGGCTACACCTTC
TRBJ2-3,many,.,15,TRBV20-1,CSAPRRQQSLDTQYF,TGCAGTGCCCCCCGCCGTCAACAGTCCCTAGATACGCAGTATTTT
TRBJ2-3,many,TRBD2,17,TRBV5-4,CASSFGLAGGSTDTQYF,TGTGCCAGCAGCTTTGGACTAGCGGGGGGTAGCACAGATACGCAGTATTTT
TRBJ2-1,many,TRBD1,15,TRBV12-3/TRBV12-4,CASRSSPVTGVSQFF,TGTGCCAGCAGGTCTTCTCCTGTCACAGGGGTTTCCCAGTTCTTC
TRBJ1-4,many,.,14,TRBV28,CASSLFQGAEKLFF,TGTGCCAGCAGTTTATTCCAGGGTGCGGAAAAACTGTTTTTT
TRBJ2-5,many,TRBD2,14,TRBV5-1,CASMLAGEQETQYF,TGCGCCAGCATGCTAGCGGGGGAGCAAGAGACCCAGTACTTC
TRBJ1-4,many,.,15,TRBV5-6,CASSPTGTGSEKLFF,TGTGCCAGCAGCCCCACCGGGACGGGGAGTGAAAAACTGTTTTTT
TRBJ2-5,.,.,15,TRBV3-1,CASSQEGSYQETQYF,TGTGCCAGCAGCCAAGAAGGGTCATATCAAGAGACCCAGTACTTC
TRBJ2-2,many,TRBD2,16,TRBV20-1,CSAREEKRGYTGELFF,TGCAGTGCTAGAGAGGAGAAGCGGGGGTATACCGGGGAGCTGTTTTTT
TRBJ1-6,many,.,18,TRBV6-5,CASSHSRYLGVRNSPLHF,TGTGCCAGCAGTCACTCGAGGTATCTGGGCGTGCGGAATTCACCCCTCCACTTT
TRBJ1-6,many,.,14,TRBV3-1,CASSQFIRNSPLHF,TGTGCCAGCAGCCAGTTTATCCGAAATTCACCCCTCCACTTT
TRBJ2-5,many,TRBD2,16,TRBV3-1,CASSRTSGGPQETQYF,TGTGCCAGCAGCCGGACTAGCGGGGGACCGCAAGAGACCCAGTACTTC
TRBJ1-2,many,.,16,TRBV15,CATSRAGVDLPYGYTF,TGTGCCACCAGCAGAGCGGGGGTCGACCTCCCCTATGGCTACACCTTC
TRBJ1-4,many,TRBD1,14,TRBV12-3/TRBV12-4,CASSVQGAGEKLFF,TGTGCCAGCAGTGTACAGGGGGCCGGTGAAAAACTGTTTTTT
TRBJ2-1,few,TRBD2,17,TRBV6-2/TRBV6-3,CASSYYVVAGVRNEQFF,TGTGCCAGCAGTTATTACGTCGTAGCGGGGGTTAGGAATGAGCAGTTCTTC
TRBJ1-3,many,TRBD1,11,TRBV12-3/TRBV12-4,CASSWGVGQNF,TGTGCCAGCAGTTGGGGAGTGGGACAGAATTTT
TRBJ1-2,many,.,15,TRBV19,CASSIATASPYGYTF,TGTGCCAGTAGTATAGCGACAGCATCCCCCTATGGCTACACCTTC
TRBJ1-1,.,.,15,TRBV27,CASSLYEFPNTEAFF,TGTGCCAGCAGTTTATACGAGTTTCCGAACACTGAAGCTTTCTTT
TRBJ1-2,.,.,15,TRBV7-3,CTSSLGVDSRGGYTF,TGTACCAGCAGCTTAGGGGTCGACAGTCGAGGAGGCTACACCTTC
TRBJ1-2,many,.,13,TRBV5-5,CASRQPGDYGYTF,TGTGCCAGCAGACAACCTGGGGACTATGGCTACACCTTC
TRBJ1-4,many,.,17,TRBV4-1,CASSQAPSQTTNEKLFF,TGCGCCAGCAGCCAAGCCCCCTCTCAGACAACTAATGAAAAACTGTTTTTT
TRBJ2-7,many,.,15,TRBV5-1,CASRHTRDPFYGQYF,TGCGCCAGCAGACACACCCGGGACCCTTTCTACGGGCAGTACTTC
TRBJ1-2,few,TRBD1,15,TRBV6-5,CASSRRDREIGGYTF,TGTGCCAGCAGTCGGAGGGACAGGGAGATAGGTGGCTACACCTTC
TRBJ2-2,many,TRBD1,16,TRBV4-1,CASSQSRTGSLGELFF,TGCGCCAGCAGCCAAAGCAGGACAGGGTCCCTAGGGGAGCTGTTTTTT
TRBJ2-5,.,TRBD2,16,TRBV9,CASSSEGTSGGETQYF,TGTGCCAGCAGCTCAGAGGGGACTAGCGGGGGGGAGACCCAGTACTTC
TRBJ1-6,.,TRBD1,15,TRBV2,CASSEGQGARSPLRF,TGTGCCAGCAGCGAGGGACAGGGGGCGCGCTCACCCCTCCGCTTT
TRBJ1-5,many,TRBD1,17,TRBV3-1,CASSRSPGTGIDQPQHF,TGTGCCAGCAGCCGAAGTCCCGGGACAGGGATCGATCAGCCCCAGCATTTT
TRBJ1-3,many,.,13,TRBV12-3/TRBV12-4,CASSPGIGNTIYF,TGTGCCAGTAGCCCCGGAATCGGAAACACCATATATTTT
TRBJ2-4,.,TRBD2,14,TRBV24-1,CATSEQPPGGIQYF,TGTGCCACCAGTGAACAACCCCCGGGAGGCATTCAGTACTTC
TRBJ2-1,many,TRBD2,15,TRBV2,CASSEKAGGVHEQFF,TGTGCCAGCAGTGAAAAGGCGGGGGGGGTCCATGAGCAGTTCTTC
TRBJ2-3,many,.,15,TRBV5-1,CASSPRATNSDTQYF,TGCGCCAGCAGCCCTCGGGCCACTAACTCAGATACGCAGTATTTT
TRBJ1-4,many,.,16,TRBV19,CATRGAGLSVGEKLFF,TGTGCCACCCGGGGCGCCGGGTTAAGTGTTGGTGAAAAACTGTTTTTT
TRBJ2-3,.,.,11,TRBV7-6,CASITGDTQYF,TGTGCCAGCATCACTGGGGATACGCAGTATTTT
TRBJ2-5,many,TRBD2,16,TRBV6-6,CASSHFPSGGGETQYF,TGTGCCAGCAGTCACTTCCCTAGCGGGGGTGGGGAGACCCAGTACTTC
TRBJ2-1,.,.,15,TRBV2,CASKGRPNSYNEQFF,TGTGCCAGCAAGGGCAGACCGAACTCCTACAATGAGCAGTTCTTC
TRBJ2-3,many,.,15,TRBV5-6,CASSASAGTGDTQYF,TGTGCCAGCAGCGCCTCAGCCGGGACGGGAGATACGCAGTATTTT
TRBJ2-4,many,.,17,TRBV30,CAWSEWIGKGAKNIQYF,TGTGCCTGGAGTGAGTGGATCGGGAAGGGGGCCAAAAACATTCAGTACTTC
TRBJ2-1,.,TRBD1,15,TRBV20-1,CSAYRQGEPRDEQFF,TGCAGTGCCTACCGACAGGGAGAACCGAGGGATGAGCAGTTCTTC